This TCR beta chain was captured by sequencing in a study of T cell responses to AZD1222 COVID-19 vaccine. This CDR3 has 14 residues. The germline CDR1 and CDR2 sequences are SGDLS and YYNGEE. With V trimmed by 3 bases and J by 6 bases, 7 bases remained unmatched. The repertoire was sequenced with immunoSEQ multiplex PCR; TCRdb's copy has only in-frame clones and lacks some. The sample includes some 150,000 clones, about 90% seen only once; the top ten take roughly 4.4%. This TCR came from an adult in good health. The chain links TRBV9 to TRBJ1-2, with 8 bases matching TRBD1. The input for sequencing was peripheral blood, taken on day 0 of MenACWY control vaccination. CDR3: CASSGTGFIHGYTF. The CDR3 DNA reads TGTGCCAGCAGCGGGACAGGGTTTATCCATGGCTACACCTTC.